This TCR beta chain emerged from a study of technical replicates of blood from several donors. The germline V gene encodes CDR1 SGHNT and CDR2 YENEEA. CDR3 size: 16 residues. Germline trimming cut 7 bases from V and 4 bases from J; bases unmatched to any gene: 8. TCRdb's copy holds only in-frame clones and misses some; the assay was immunoSEQ multiplex PCR. Altogether tens of thousands of clones are present, approximately 92% being singletons, with the ten largest covering approximately 0.4%. Input material: T cells isolated from PBMCs. J is TRBJ2-1 and V is TRBV11-3; 12 bases map to TRBD2. This TCR derives from a human donor in good health. Some clones in this sample may be carry-over from other donors' samples. DNA for the CDR3: TGTGCCAGCACCTATAGACTAGCGGGAGAGTACAATGAGCAGTTCTTC. Translating gives CASTYRLAGEYNEQFF.